This T cell receptor beta chain was sequenced for a study of blood T cell repertoires in COVID-19 (dated by TCRdb to the early 2020s). About the investigation overall: Samples from collaborators originated in the United States, Italy and Spain and spanned both the acute and convalescent phases of COVID-19. Where HLA class I and class II types were available, the types were taken from metadata supplied by the sample provider, not from assay-based typing. A de-identified subject ID, COVID-19 status, age in years and sex were almost always included in the sample metadata. The samples were drawn from the first 160 participants of the ongoing ImmuneRACE study and from some 1,300 subjects provided by 6 global collaborators. The material from the prospective study consisted of cDNA or gDNA derived from T cells, B-cell-depleted T cells, or PBMCs. The repertoires were released in a freely available public database intended as a resource for research on the immune response to SARS-CoV-2. Deeply sampled blood TCRbeta repertoires from subjects exposed to, actively infected with, or recovered from COVID-19 were included in the dataset. Overall study results and their limits: How much clinical and demographic metadata was included differed by source and by participant, and the metadata was provided uncurated.

At one collaborating source in Seattle, patients were enrolled during active infection and were followed longitudinally through the course of disease. Collaborating institutions collected whole blood in K2EDTA tubes following their own protocols. For TCRbeta analysis, collaborator samples were shipped as frozen whole blood, as isolated PBMCs, or as DNA extracted from either sample type. TCRbeta CDR3 regions were amplified from genomic DNA by means of the immunoSEQ Assay, a bias-controlled multiplex PCR. The paper's data handling went like this. The number of nucleated cells in each sample was estimated from the amplification of reference gene primers within the assay. To quantify the absolute abundance of each unique TCRbeta CDR3 rearrangement, sequence reads were collapsed and filtered. For each sample, productive Simpson clonality was calculated as the square root of Simpson's diversity index over productive rearrangements. Sourced from immuneACCESS, this table was stored by TCRdb with only in-frame sequences that have V and J called. A share of the clones is absent; for the studies checked, an unresolved V gene accounts for under half, and the remainder has no known explanation. The DNA was the basis for D and trimming; V, J and clone size are from that table. This sample holds 150,000 to 250,000 clones; around 75% were observed only once. The ten largest clones take up about 6.5% of the sample.

From the cysteine up to the phenylalanine, the CDR3 has a length of 14 residues. This entry keeps only the CDR3 DNA: 42 bases, framed from base 1. The germline V gene encodes CDR1 SGHKS and CDR2 YYEKEE (reference sequence). Trimming removed 2 bases from V and 8 bases from J; the gene matches leave 5 bases unexplained. About this clone: Its antigen is unknown. No base qualities exist here, and no much larger clone lies one base off it.

This sequence originates from a woman in her thirties or forties with COVID-19, enrolled during active disease. The sequence is built from TRBV5-5 and TRBJ2-4, with TRBD1 matching 9 junction bases. Material for sequencing was peripheral blood. The sequenced DNA is TGTGCCAGCAGCTTTAGACAGGGGGGAGACATTCAGTACTTC. It specifies CASSFRQGGDIQYF.